This T cell receptor (beta chain) is from a study of cytomegalovirus exposure and HLA in healthy donors (dated by TCRdb to the late 2010s). For the wider study: An earlier analysis of roughly 570 of the donors reported about 260 Gb of sequence data and roughly 120 million unique TCR beta sequences obtained from about 170 million T cells. An early release that covered some 630 HLA-typed donors contained 250 to 350 gigabases of sequencing data and 80 million or so unique TCR sequences. Among the roughly 430 genotyped donors, more than 70% belonged to the genetic ancestry cluster associated with self-reported Caucasian donors. The study aimed to test whether signatures of past pathogen exposure could be identified by cataloging public T cell receptors. Using immunosequencing, the study profiled T cell repertoires from around 680 subjects and related those repertoires to cytomegalovirus serostatus. In addition to the first cohort of roughly 670 subjects, a separate validation cohort of over 90 different subjects was used. The study combined high-throughput TCR immunosequencing, statistical association of individual TCRs with disease status, and machine learning to predict cytomegalovirus infection status. A later analysis re-examined previously published TCR beta repertoires from roughly 720 donors and added high-resolution HLA genotyping to investigate patterns of TCR occurrence. Rather than drawing on any new phenotypic data, the later analysis identified candidate immune exposures from TCR beta sequences and the way those sequences occurred across donors. An earlier analysis of around 580 of the donors used high-throughput TCR beta sequencing to judge whether each TCR beta V gene segment behaved as functional or pseudogenic. Alongside the repertoire data, information on donor age, sex, ethnicity and CMV serostatus was compiled. A later genetic analysis took genome-wide SNP genotypes for about 55% of the 666 donors and used that subset as a discovery cohort. All discovery cohort repertoires had been generated on a single sequencing platform. Class I and class II HLA loci were covered by the typing at four-digit resolution. The number of typed donors differed by locus: roughly 629-630 for A, B, C, DRB1 and DQB1; approximately 520 for DQA1; approximately 610 for DPA1; and approximately 450 for DPB1. Roughly 5 DR-DQ haplotypes were handled as single units for association and clustering, since linkage in the cohort was strong. On average, about 200,000 unique TCR beta nucleotide sequences were sequenced per donor among 300 to 500 genotyped donors of the cohort, with about 17% of those sequences being non-productive.

The full study reports these points: Presence/absence analyses assumed roughly uniform sequencing depth across donors, an assumption that may not hold. A further reported finding was that TCR beta sequences accurately predicted the HLA-A and HLA-B alleles for most subjects in the first cohort. Because HLA typing was unavailable for some donors at each locus, only the typed subset was used in association tests. The study listed approximately 150 TCR beta chains as associated with cytomegalovirus. A later analysis associated about 18,000 TCR beta sequences with specific HLA alleles at a false discovery rate of 0.05. Cytomegalovirus status was reported to be diagnosed by the classifier with high specificity and sensitivity in both the original and validation cohorts. In a later analysis, TCR association rates were found to vary across HLA loci, with the most associated TCRs seen for DRB1 alleles and the fewest for HLA-C alleles. A cluster of highly shared sequence variants was judged likely to represent a technical artifact of the sequencing pipeline. When HLA alleles, especially DR and DQ, strongly co-occurred, attributing TCR associations to individual alleles was difficult. A later genetic analysis associated a missense DCLRE1C variant with V-gene and J-gene trimming of TCR beta chains, and an independent cohort replicated the association. Some IMGT-functional V segments, including TRBV6-2 and TRBV6-3, could not be told apart with the 87-base-pair reads, so those segments were excluded. CMV serostatus was the only immune exposure information available for the cohort. Several of the top co-occurrence clusters appeared to be linked to parvovirus B19, influenza, CMV and Epstein-Barr virus, according to a later analysis. Approximately 16 rarely observed V segments, including chromosome 9 orphons, were excluded from the earlier analysis of some 590 of the donors because counts were too low. A few of the identified cytomegalovirus-associated TCR beta chains were confirmed in vitro to be specific for cytomegalovirus antigens. Most TCR sequences were seen in very few donors, while some public TCRs were found in many individuals. An earlier analysis of some 590 of the donors showed that most TCR beta V segments appeared in productive rearrangements either about 87% or about 30% of the time, which broadly matched IMGT annotations. Correlated functional status among segregating V segments might be attributable to linkage disequilibrium, but an unknown experimental factor could not be ruled out. A later analysis found that HLA-associated TCR beta chains were more clonally expanded and had lower generation probabilities than equally common non-associated chains. Only TCR beta chains were sequenced in this cohort, and the absence of alpha or paired-chain data limited detectable features. A later genetic analysis reported fewer N-insertions in productive TCRs among donors in an Asian-associated ancestry cluster than the roughly 720-donor mean. A later analysis found that most CMV-associated TCR beta chains appeared HLA-restricted, with HLA associations seemingly driven largely by CMV exposure. The authors suggested that the approach could potentially be extended to other disease states and immunological phenotypes.

With respect to this clone: Its antigen is still unknown. Within one base of it there is no much larger clone, and no base qualities were kept.

CDR1 and CDR2 are read off the germline V gene (reference sequence) as SGHNT and YYREEE. Measured from the cysteine to the phenylalanine, the CDR3 is 14 residues long. Just the 42-base CDR3 DNA is kept, in frame starting at base 1. Here V drops 0 bases and J drops 7 bases, and the junction holds 1 base not matched to any gene. The library was prepared using the immunoSEQ multiplex PCR assay. The multiplex PCR relied on a mix of 60 forward primers for TCR Vbeta segments and 13 reverse primers for TCR Jbeta segments. The CDR3 region of rearranged TCR beta genes was amplified from genomic DNA with a multiplex PCR assay. On the Illumina HiSeq System, the amplified TCR beta libraries were sequenced as 87-base-pair reads. The study's processing was this. A later analysis counted tens of millions of unique TCR beta chains across the 650 to 800 repertoires, and around 9.9 million of these chains were shared by at least two donors. To remove PCR and sequencing errors, raw reads were error-corrected and collapsed into unique sequences using a nearest-neighbor algorithm that merged closely related sequences. V, D and J gene segments were assigned by aligning CDR3 sequences to IMGT reference sequences. For a sequence to be retained, a match of at least six nucleotides was required to both a V gene segment and a J gene segment. Rearrangements were classified as productive when the CDR3 lacked stop codons and remained in frame with V and J, and all other rearrangements were classified as non-productive. Following IMGT convention, CDR3 was defined as the stretch from the second conserved V-encoded cysteine to the conserved J-encoded phenylalanine. The earlier analysis of about 560 of the donors excluded any sequence lacking an unambiguous match to a single V gene segment. In an earlier analysis of some 590 of the donors, a V segment was called functional when productive rearrangements were above 56.7%, and segregating when the standard deviation between donors exceeded 5%. A statistical classification framework was developed to diagnose cytomegalovirus status using the catalog of TCR beta chain sequences. In a later analysis, TCR nucleotide sequences were compared against IMGT/GENE-DB human TR gene sequences so that V and J genes could be assigned. In a later analysis, CDR3 sequences and most-parsimonious VDJ recombination scenarios were assigned using the TCRdist pipeline. In a later analysis, each TCR beta chain was defined by its CDR3 amino acid sequence together with its V-gene family, and reads lacking a unique V-gene family were excluded. A later analysis removed 592 highly shared, low-generation-probability nucleotide sequences to deal with suspected cross-contamination and a sequencing artifact. A later analysis calculated a clonal expansion index for each public chain from normalized within-repertoire ranks of inferred template counts. In a later analysis, generation probabilities were computed with a VDJ recombination model fitted to out-of-frame rearrangements, and the resulting probabilities were checked against IGoR. In a later analysis, hypergeometric tests were used to score TCR-TCR, TCR-HLA and TCR-CMV co-occurrence, with a repertoire-size bias correction applied to TCR pairs. To estimate false discovery rates, a later analysis permuted the HLA or CMV assignments 20 times. A later analysis grouped co-occurring TCRs with DBSCAN, adding TCRdist sequence similarity when clustering within HLA-allele-positive subsets. Repertoires with fewer than 30,000 or more than 120,000 public chains were left out of co-occurrence clustering, as were about five repertoires with anomalous nucleotide sharing. TCRdb's version of the immuneACCESS table is confined to in-frame rearrangements and falls short of the full clone set. An unresolved V gene accounts for under half of the shortfall where checked; the remainder is of unknown origin. For V, J and clone size, that table is used; D and trimming come from the DNA. The sample records under 200,000 clones, roughly an eighth of which are singletons. Of the sample, 7.5% to 10% is held by the ten largest clones.

The cohort consisted of hundreds of healthy bone marrow donors. Cohort members were all nominally healthy when sampled, although unrecorded immune exposures were likely present. The donor tested CMV seropositive and was one of the 289 seropositive cohort members. Each donor provided a peripheral blood sample, and peripheral blood mononuclear cells were used for TCR beta sequencing. The Qiagen DNeasy Blood Extraction Kit was used to extract genomic DNA from the blood cell samples. The material sequenced was PBMCs. This clonotype was sampled from a man in his fifties in good health and CMV-seropositive. The sequence joins TRBV5-4 to TRBJ1-3; 10 central nucleotides agree with TRBD1. The CDR3 in this case is CASSLGQGANTIYF. The sequenced DNA: TGTGCCAGCAGCTTGGGACAGGGGGCCAACACCATATATTTT.